This TCR beta chain was captured by sequencing in a study of identical twins. Unique molecular identifiers were present on the cDNA, which also gained a universal primer site by template switching. MiXCR, applied by TCRdb to the 5' RACE reads, yields one record per CDR3 protein. The sample carries about 240,000 distinct CDR3 sequences, roughly a tenth recorded once. Every donor was a healthy Caucasian. The CDR3 contains 15 residues. Trimming cost V 1 base and J 7 bases, with 16 bases left between them. Germline V gene data show CDR1 as SEHNR and CDR2 as FQNEAQ (reference sequence). Comment on this clonotype: Antigen unknown.

Study-wide findings and caveats: Because invariant MAIT and iNKT cells could be present, zero-insertion analyses could be partly confounded.

The chain links TRBV7-9 to TRBJ1-1, with D tentatively TRBD1 (6 bases). The source of this sequence is a man between 50 and 59 years old in good health. The sequenced sample consisted of memory T cells sorted from blood. DNA for the CDR3: TGTGCCAGCAGCTTAGAGCAATACGGGGGCAATGAAGCTTTCTTT. It specifies CASSLEQYGGNEAFF.